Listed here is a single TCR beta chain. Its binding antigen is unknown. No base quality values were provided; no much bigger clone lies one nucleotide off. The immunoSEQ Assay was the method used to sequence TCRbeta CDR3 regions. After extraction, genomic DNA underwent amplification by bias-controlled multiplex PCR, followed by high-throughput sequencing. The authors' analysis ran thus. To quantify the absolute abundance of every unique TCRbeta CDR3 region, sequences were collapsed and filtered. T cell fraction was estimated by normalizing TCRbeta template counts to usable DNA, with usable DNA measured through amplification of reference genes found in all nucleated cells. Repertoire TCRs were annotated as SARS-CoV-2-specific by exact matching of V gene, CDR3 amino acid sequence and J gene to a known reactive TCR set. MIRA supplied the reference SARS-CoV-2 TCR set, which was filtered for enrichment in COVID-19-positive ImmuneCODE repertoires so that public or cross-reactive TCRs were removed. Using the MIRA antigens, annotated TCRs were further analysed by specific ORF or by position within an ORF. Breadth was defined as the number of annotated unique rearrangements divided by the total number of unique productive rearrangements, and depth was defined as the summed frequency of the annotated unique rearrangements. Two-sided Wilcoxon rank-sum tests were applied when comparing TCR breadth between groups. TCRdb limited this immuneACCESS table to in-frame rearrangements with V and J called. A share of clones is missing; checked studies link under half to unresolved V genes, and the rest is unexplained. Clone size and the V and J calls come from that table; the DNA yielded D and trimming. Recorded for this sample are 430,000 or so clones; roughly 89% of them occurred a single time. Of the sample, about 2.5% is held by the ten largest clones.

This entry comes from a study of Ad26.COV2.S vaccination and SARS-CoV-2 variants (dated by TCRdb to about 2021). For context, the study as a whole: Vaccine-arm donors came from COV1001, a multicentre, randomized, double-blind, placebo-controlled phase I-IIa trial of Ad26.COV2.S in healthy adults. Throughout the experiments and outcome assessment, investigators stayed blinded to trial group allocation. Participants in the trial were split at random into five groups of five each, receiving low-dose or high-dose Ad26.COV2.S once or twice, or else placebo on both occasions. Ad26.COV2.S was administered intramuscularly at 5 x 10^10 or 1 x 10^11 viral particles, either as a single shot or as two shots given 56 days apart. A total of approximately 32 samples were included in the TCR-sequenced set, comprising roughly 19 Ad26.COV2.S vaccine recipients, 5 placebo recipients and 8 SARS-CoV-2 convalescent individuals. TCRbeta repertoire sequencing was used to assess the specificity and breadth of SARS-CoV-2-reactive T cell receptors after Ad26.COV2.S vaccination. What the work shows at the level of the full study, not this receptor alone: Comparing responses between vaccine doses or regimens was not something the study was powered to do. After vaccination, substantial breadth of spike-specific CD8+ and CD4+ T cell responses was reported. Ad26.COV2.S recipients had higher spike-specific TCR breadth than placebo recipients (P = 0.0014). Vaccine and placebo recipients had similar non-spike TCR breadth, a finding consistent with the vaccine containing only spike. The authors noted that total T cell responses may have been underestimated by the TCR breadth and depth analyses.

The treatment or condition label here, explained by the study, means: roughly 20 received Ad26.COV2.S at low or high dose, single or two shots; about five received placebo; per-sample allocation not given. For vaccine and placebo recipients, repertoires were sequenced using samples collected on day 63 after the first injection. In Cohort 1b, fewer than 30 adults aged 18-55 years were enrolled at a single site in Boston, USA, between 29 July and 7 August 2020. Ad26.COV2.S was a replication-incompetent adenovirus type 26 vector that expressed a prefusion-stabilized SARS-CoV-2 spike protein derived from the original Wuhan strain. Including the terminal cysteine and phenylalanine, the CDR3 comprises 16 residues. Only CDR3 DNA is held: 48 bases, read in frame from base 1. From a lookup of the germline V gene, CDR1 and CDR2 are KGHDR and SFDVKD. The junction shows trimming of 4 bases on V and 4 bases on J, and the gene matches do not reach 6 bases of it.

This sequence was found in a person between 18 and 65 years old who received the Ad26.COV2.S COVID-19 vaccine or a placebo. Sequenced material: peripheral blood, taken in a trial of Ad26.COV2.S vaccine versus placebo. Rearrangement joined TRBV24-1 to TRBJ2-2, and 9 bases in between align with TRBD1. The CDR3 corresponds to CATSETGGRGTGELFF. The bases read TGTGCCACCAGTGAAACAGGGGGCAGGGGCACCGGGGAGCTGTTTTTT.